This T cell receptor (beta chain) was observed in a study of spatial heterogeneity in lung cancer. Looking at the study overall: Every unique TCR and UMI combination, on average, appeared more than ten times in raw reads.

Only a few counts were recorded for this clonotype. TCRdb reanalysed the 5' RACE reads using MiXCR and keeps one entry per CDR3 protein. The sample holds over 90,000 distinct CDR3 sequences, around 9% seen once. Sample time point: sample taken at primary tumor resection. Unsorted whole RNA of tumor, nontumor lung or frozen PBMC was sequenced. Per the germline V gene, CDR1 is DFQATT and CDR2 is SNEGSKA (reference sequence). This CDR3 has 14 amino acids. V was shortened by 0 bases and J by 3 bases, with 12 bases between the two germline ends. This TCR derives from a male donor with early-stage non-small cell lung cancer. The sequences come from PBMCs, collected at surgery. V usage is TRBV20-1 and J usage is TRBJ2-7; tentatively, D is TRBD1 or TRBD2 (5 bases each). As DNA, the CDR3 is TGCAGTGCTAGAGATGGCAGGGCGGGCTACGAGCAGTACTTC. Translated: CSARDGRAGYEQYF.